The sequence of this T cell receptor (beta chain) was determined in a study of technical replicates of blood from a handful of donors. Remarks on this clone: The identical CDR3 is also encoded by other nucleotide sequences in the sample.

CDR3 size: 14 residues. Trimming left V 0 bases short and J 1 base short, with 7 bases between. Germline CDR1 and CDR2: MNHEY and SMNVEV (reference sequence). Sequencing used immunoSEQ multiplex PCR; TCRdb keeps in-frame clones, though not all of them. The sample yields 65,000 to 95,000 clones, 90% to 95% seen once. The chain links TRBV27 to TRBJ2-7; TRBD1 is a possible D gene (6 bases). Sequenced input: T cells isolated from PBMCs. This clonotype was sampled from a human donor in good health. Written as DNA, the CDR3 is TGTGCCAGCAGTTTATCACAGGGATCCTACGAGCAGTACTTC. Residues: CASSLSQGSYEQYF.